This entry lists 18 T cell receptor beta chains sequenced from one sample in a study of blood T cell repertoires in COVID-19. Libraries were prepared by immunoSEQ multiplex PCR; TCRdb keeps only in-frame clonotypes and omits some of them. Seen here are 250,000 to 300,000 clones, approximately 80% observed once, and the top ten hold 4% to 4.5%. The specimen sequenced was peripheral blood. The origin of the receptors is a man aged 55 to 70 with acute or convalescent COVID-19.

This chain joins TRBV29-1 and TRBJ2-2; D not resolved. V lost 7 bases and J 7 bases, leaving 7 bases between the germline ends. The CDR3 is made up of 10 amino acids. Germline-derived CDR1 and CDR2 are SQVTM and ANQGSEA. CDR3 region: CSEPFGELFF. In DNA form, the CDR3 reads TGCAGCGAGCCCTTCGGGGAGCTGTTTTTT.

The chain carries TRBV7-3 and TRBJ1-5; D is ambiguous. The germline V gene has CDR1 SGHTA and CDR2 FQGTGA. Trimming left V 0 bases short and J 7 bases short, with 13 bases between. The CDR3 extends over 15 amino acids. The CDR3 region is CASSLTGGFDQPQHF. The CDR3 coding sequence is TGTGCCAGCAGCTTAACAGGAGGGTTTGACCAGCCCCAGCATTTT.

V usage is TRBV28 and J usage is TRBJ2-1, with TRBD2 matching 7 bases. With 3 bases clipped from V and 0 bases from J, the junction kept 11 bases outside the gene matches. The CDR3 is 18 amino acids. Germline assignment: CDR1 MDHEN and CDR2 SYDVKM. The DNA for the CDR3 is TGTGCCAGCAGTTTCGGTCTAGCGGTCAAAAGCTCCTACAATGAGCAGTTCTTC. It encodes CASSFGLAVKSSYNEQFF. The whole variable domain, remainder taken from reference TRBV28 and TRBJ2-1, is DVKVTQSSRYLVKRTGEKVFLECVQDMDHENMFWYRQDPGLGLRLIYFSYDVKMKEKGDIPEGYSVSREKKERFSLILESASTNQTSMYLCASSFGLAVKSSYNEQFFGPGTRLTVL.

The gene calls are TRBV18 and TRBJ2-2; 12 bases agree with TRBD2. CDR3 size: 17 residues. The V segment lost 3 bases and the J segment 3 bases; nucleotides outside the gene matches: 5. Germline assignment: CDR1 KGHSH and CDR2 LQKENI. The CDR3 here is CASSPRLAGADTGELFF. The DNA of the CDR3 is TGTGCCAGCTCACCGCGACTAGCGGGAGCGGACACCGGGGAGCTGTTTTTT.

The gene calls are TRBV24-1 and TRBJ1-2, with no clear D. Germline CDR1 reads KGHDR; CDR2 reads SFDVKD. Trimming cost V 3 bases and J 7 bases, with 11 bases left between them. The CDR3 is made up of 13 amino acids. The CDR3 spells CATSDGSTPGYTF. The CDR3 region has the DNA TGTGCCACCAGTGATGGTTCTACGCCTGGCTACACCTTC.

This chain connects TRBV6-1 to TRBJ2-1, with 15 bases aligning to TRBD2. This CDR3 comprises 16 residues. Germline CDR1 is MNHNS and CDR2 is SASEGT. Trimming cost V 2 bases and J 13 bases; bases outside gene matches: 9. The CDR3 region has the DNA TGTGCCAGCAGTGAAATAGGACTAGCGGGAGGGACTTCCCAGTTCTTC. Protein product: CASSEIGLAGGTSQFF.

The genes are TRBV29-1 and TRBJ2-7; D might be TRBD2 (6 bases). Germline V CDR1 and CDR2: SQVTM, ANQGSEA. This CDR3 is built from 14 residues. Between the trimmed V and J ends, which lost 4 bases and 7 bases, there was a span of 20 bases. CDR3 in amino acids: CSVVQRQDRGEQYF. CDR3 DNA: TGCAGCGTTGTCCAAAGGCAGGACCGGGGGGAGCAGTACTTC.

This clone was observed a single time. The chain couples TRBV21-1 to TRBJ2-4; TRBD2 reflects the table's D call only, with no check against the DNA. TRBV21-1 has pseudogene status. CDR3 length: 19 amino acids. The CDR3 reads CASSKRGLDDMLAKNIQYF. CDR3 sequence (DNA): TGTGCCAGCAGCAAAAGGGGACTAGACGACATGCTAGCCAAAAACATTCAGTACTTC.

The genes are TRBV25-1 and TRBJ1-2; the D gene is possibly TRBD1 (5 bases). Trimming took 4 bases from V and 2 from J, leaving 11 bases between them. Germline CDR1 MGHDK, CDR2 SYGVNS. The CDR3 extends over 14 amino acids. The CDR3 reads CASSAPGGNYGYTF. CDR3 in DNA: TGTGCCAGCAGTGCCCCCGGGGGGAACTATGGCTACACCTTC.

The rearrangement uses TRBV5-6 and TRBJ2-2; D gene ambiguous. Germline CDR1 is SGHDT and CDR2 is YYEEEE. The CDR3 spans 13 residues. The V gene lost 0 bases and the J gene lost 9 bases, with 9 bases spanning the gap. CDR3 sequence reads: CASSLAGPWELFF. CDR3 nucleotides: TGTGCCAGCAGCTTGGCAGGTCCTTGGGAGCTGTTTTTT.

The chain has TRBV7-3 and TRBJ1-2; D is possibly TRBD1 (5 bases). Deletions cut 2 bases from V and 0 bases from J, with 10 bases between. The CDR3 extends over 15 amino acids. Looked up from germline, CDR1 is SGHTA and CDR2 is FQGTGA. The chain's CDR3 is CASSLGPGANYGYTF. CDR3 in DNA: TGTGCCAGCAGCTTAGGGCCGGGGGCTAACTATGGCTACACCTTC.

This chain joins TRBV29-1 and TRBJ1-2, with 7 positions matching TRBD1. Germline V gene sequence: CDR1 SQVTM, CDR2 ANQGSEA. The CDR3 sequence is 12 residues long. Trimming removed 6 bases from V and 4 bases from J; junction bases left unmatched: 5. The CDR3 bases are TGCAGCGTCTTGACAGGGTTCTATGGCTACACCTTC. This sequence encodes CSVLTGFYGYTF.

V and J are TRBV6-5 and TRBJ1-2; a possible D gene is TRBD1 (6 bases). CDR3 length equals 15 residues. The germline gives CDR1 MNHEY, CDR2 SVGAGI. The V gene lost 2 bases and the J gene lost 1 base, with 11 bases spanning the gap. The CDR3, as DNA: TGTGCCAGCAGTTACATGGACAGCCTTAACTATGGCTACACCTTC. As protein: CASSYMDSLNYGYTF.

The rearrangement joins TRBV9 to TRBJ1-2; D call uncertain. The V end was cut by 4 bases, the J end by 3 bases, with 19 bases between. Germline V CDR1 and CDR2: SGDLS, YYNGEE. This CDR3 has 16 residues. The CDR3 nucleotides read TGTGCCAGCAGCCCGGAGGACTTCTCGGATGACTATGGCTACACCTTC. Its translation: CASSPEDFSDDYGYTF.

The chain carries TRBV5-6 and TRBJ1-6; 7 bases agree with TRBD1. J was trimmed by 8 bases and V by 2 bases; bases with no gene match: 4. This CDR3 region has 14 residues. The V gene's germline CDR1 is SGHDT and CDR2 YYEEEE. The CDR3: CASSFDRVHSPLHF. CDR3 coding DNA: TGTGCCAGCAGCTTCGACAGGGTTCATTCACCCCTCCACTTT.

The chain employs TRBV11-2 and TRBJ2-2; tentative D call: TRBD1 (6 bases). The germline V gene encodes CDR1 SGHAT and CDR2 FQNNGV. This CDR3 spans 16 amino acids. Trimming cost V 4 bases and J 3 bases, with 15 bases left between them. The CDR3 region is CASSSEWTDYTGELFF. The CDR3 DNA is TGTGCCAGCAGCTCCGAGTGGACAGACTACACCGGGGAGCTGTTTTTT.

The gene calls are TRBV18 and TRBJ1-1; 8 nucleotides line up with TRBD1. V shed 6 bases, J shed 2 bases, and the junction held 14 bases outside the gene matches. The CDR3 is made up of 17 amino acids. The germline V gene has CDR1 KGHSH and CDR2 LQKENI. This CDR3 is CASSPYTGGGSNTEAFF. The DNA of the CDR3 is TGTGCCAGCTCGCCGTACACAGGGGGAGGGAGTAACACTGAAGCTTTCTTT. The entire variable domain, with the rest obtained from reference TRBV18 and TRBJ1-1, is as follows: NAGVMQNPRHLVRRRGQEARLRCSPMKGHSHVYWYRQLPEEGLKFMVYLQKENIIDESGMPKERFSAEFPKEGPSILRIQQVVRGDSAAYFCASSPYTGGGSNTEAFFGQGTRLTVV.

The chain employs TRBV30 and TRBJ2-7; no clear D. This CDR3 has 15 residues. The V gene lost 2 bases and the J gene lost 0 bases, with 14 bases spanning the gap. The germline gives CDR1 GTSNPN, CDR2 SVGIG (reference sequence). The CDR3 DNA reads TGTGCCTGGAGTCCCCTAGGCACCCGCTCCTACGAGCAGTACTTC. Residues: CAWSPLGTRSYEQYF.